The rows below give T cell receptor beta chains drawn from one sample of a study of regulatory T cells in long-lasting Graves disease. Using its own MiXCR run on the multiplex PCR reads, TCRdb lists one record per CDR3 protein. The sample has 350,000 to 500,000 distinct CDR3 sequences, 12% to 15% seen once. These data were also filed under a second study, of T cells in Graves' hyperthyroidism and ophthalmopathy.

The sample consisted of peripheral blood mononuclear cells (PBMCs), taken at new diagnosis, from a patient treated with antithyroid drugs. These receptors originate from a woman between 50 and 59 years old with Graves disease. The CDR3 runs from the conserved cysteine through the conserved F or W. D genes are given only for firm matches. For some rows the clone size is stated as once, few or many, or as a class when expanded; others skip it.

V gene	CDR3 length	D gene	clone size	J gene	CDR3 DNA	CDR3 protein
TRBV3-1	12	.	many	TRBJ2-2	TGTGCCAGCAGCCAAGGGACCGGGGAGCTGTTTTTT	CASSQGTGELFF
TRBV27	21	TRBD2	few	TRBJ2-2	TGTGCCTGCAGTTTATCGGCCGGGACTAGCGCAGGGCGGAAGAACACCGGGGAGCTGTTTTTT	CACSLSAGTSAGRKNTGELFF
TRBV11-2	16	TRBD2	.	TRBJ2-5	TGTGCCAGCAGCCCCGGGACTAGCGGTTACCAAGAGACCCAGTACTTC	CASSPGTSGYQETQYF
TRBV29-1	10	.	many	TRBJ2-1	TGCAGCGTTGAGGGCCAGCCCCAGTTCTTC	CSVEGQPQFF
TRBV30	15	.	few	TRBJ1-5	TGTGCCTGGAGTGTACTGGGGACTAGCAATCAGCCCCAGCATTTT	CAWSVLGTSNQPQHF
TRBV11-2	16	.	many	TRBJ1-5	TGTGCCAGCAGCCTCTCTGGGTCCCCGGATGGTCAGCCCCAGCATTTT	CASSLSGSPDGQPQHF
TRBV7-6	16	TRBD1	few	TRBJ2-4	TGTGCCAGCAGCCCGTGGACAGGGGGGACCAAAAACATTCAGTACTTC	CASSPWTGGTKNIQYF
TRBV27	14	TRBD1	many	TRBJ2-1	TGTGCCAGCAGTCATACAGGGGGCGGGGATGAGCAGTTCTTC	CASSHTGGGDEQFF
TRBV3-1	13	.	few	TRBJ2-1	TGTGCCAGCAGTCTGGACTCCTCAAGCGAGCAGTTCTTC	CASSLDSSSEQFF
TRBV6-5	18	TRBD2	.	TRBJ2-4	TGTGCCAGCAGTTACTCGATTCCTAGCGGACTAGCCAAAAACATTCAGTACTTC	CASSYSIPSGLAKNIQYF
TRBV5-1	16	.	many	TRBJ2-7	TGCGCCAGCAGCTTATATCGGACTGGAAACTCCTACGAGCAGTACTTC	CASSLYRTGNSYEQYF
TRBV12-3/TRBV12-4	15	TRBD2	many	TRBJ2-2	TGTGCCAGCAGTAGCCGGGGCGGGAGGACCGGGGAGCTGTTTTTT	CASSSRGGRTGELFF